This entry lists 13 T cell receptor beta chains sequenced from one sample in a study of blood T cell repertoires in COVID-19. Sequenced by immunoSEQ multiplex PCR; TCRdb stores in-frame clones only, minus some. The sample consists of about 210,000 clones, about four fifths of them appearing once. Sequenced material: peripheral blood. Receptor source: a woman aged 40 to 49 with active or convalescent COVID-19.

The chain couples TRBV6-6 to TRBJ1-3, with D unresolved. Germline V gives CDR1 MNHNY, CDR2 SVGAGI (reference sequence). CDR3 length equals 14 residues. V dropped 7 bases and J dropped 3 bases, with 13 bases sitting between them. CDR3 amino acids: CASTTGGGGNTIYF. The CDR3 DNA sequence: TGTGCCAGCACCACGGGAGGAGGTGGAAACACCATATATTTT.

The CDR3 DNA follows: TGTGCCACCAGTGAAAGGACAGTTAATGAAAAACTGTTTTTT. Translating it yields CATSERTVNEKLFF. The J gene is TRBJ1-4, the V gene TRBV24-1; weak D call: TRBD1 (6 bases). The germline V and J ends were trimmed by 4 bases and 4 bases, with 9 bases remaining between them. This CDR3 is built from 14 residues. Germline CDR1 and CDR2: KGHDR and SFDVKD.

The chain is built from TRBV10-3 and TRBJ1-1, with 7 bases fitting TRBD1. This CDR3 is 15 amino acids long. Losses at the gene ends were 7 bases for V and 0 bases for J; bases not matched to a gene: 8. Germline CDR1 and CDR2: ENHRY and SYGVKD. CDR3 in DNA: TGTGCCATCACGAGGGGGCTCGATCTGAACACTGAAGCTTTCTTT. Translated, it gives CAITRGLDLNTEAFF.

The chain carries TRBV4-2 and TRBJ1-6, with D possibly being TRBD1 (5 bases). Germline V lookup: CDR1 LGHNA, CDR2 YNFKEQ. Trimming took 1 base from V and 7 from J, leaving 14 bases between them. This CDR3 contains 16 residues. The CDR3 sequence: CASSQVQGAGNSPLHF. The CDR3 DNA reads as TGTGCCAGCAGCCAAGTTCAAGGGGCCGGGAATTCACCCCTCCACTTT.

The DNA of the CDR3 is TGTGCCAGCAGAATCTCCAGCGGGAGTTCCAATGAGCAGTTCTTC. Translation gives CASRISSGSSNEQFF. The genes are TRBV2 and TRBJ2-1; 8 bases agree with TRBD2. The CDR3 runs 15 residues. V lost 6 bases and J lost 6; bases outside the gene matches: 10. The germline V gene has CDR1 SNHLY and CDR2 FYNNEI. The full variable domain, rest sourced from reference TRBV2 and TRBJ2-1, is EPEVTQTPSHQVTQMGQEVILRCVPISNHLYFYWYRQILGQKVEFLVSFYNNEISEKSEIFDDQFSVERPDGSNFTLKIRSTKLEDSAMYFCASRISSGSSNEQFFGPGTRLTVL.

This chain's CDR3 is CASSRDRETYEQYF. The CDR3 DNA reads TGTGCCAGCAGCCGGGACAGGGAGACCTACGAGCAGTACTTC. The V and J genes are TRBV6-5 and TRBJ2-7; 9 bases agree with TRBD1. This CDR3 is 14 amino acids long. From germline, CDR1 is MNHEY and CDR2 SVGAGI. The ends lost 6 bases at V and 2 bases at J; junction bases unmatched: 5.

This clone showed up just once. This chain links TRBV29-1 with TRBJ1-3; no definite D call. The CDR3 has 17 amino acids. V lost 0 bases, J lost 0 bases, and 15 bases lay in between. Germline loops: CDR1 SQVTM, CDR2 ANQGSEA. Here the CDR3 reads CSVEDLGGSLSGNTIYF. Written as DNA, the CDR3 is TGCAGCGTTGAAGATTTAGGAGGGTCACTCTCTGGAAACACCATATATTTT.

CDR3 DNA sequence: TGCGCCAGTTCATCTACAGGGGAGAGGAACACTGAAGCTTTCTTT. It is translated as CASSSTGERNTEAFF. V usage is TRBV5-1 and J usage is TRBJ1-1; TRBD1 agrees at 7 bases. The CDR3 consists of 15 residues. V lost 8 bases to trimming and J lost 1 base; unmatched junction nucleotides: 11. CDR1 SGHRS and CDR2 YFSETQ come from the germline V gene.

The rearrangement joins TRBV18 to TRBJ1-5; no clear D gene. Germline CDR1 reads KGHSH; CDR2 reads LQKENI. CDR3 length: 18 amino acids. V shed 2 bases and J shed 2 bases, with 19 bases lying between them. As DNA, the CDR3 is TGTGCCAGCTCACCAGCGCCTGGGCCTCCGGAGGGCAATCAGCCCCAGCATTTT. This gives the protein CASSPAPGPPEGNQPQHF.

The chain links TRBV15 to TRBJ2-3; TRBD2 is a possible D gene (5 bases). V lost 1 base and J 0 bases, leaving 11 bases between the germline ends. Germline CDR1 LNHNV, CDR2 YYDKDF (reference sequence). The CDR3 has 16 residues. The CDR3 DNA reads as TGTGCCACCAGCAGAGGAGCGGTGGGAAGCACAGATACGCAGTATTTT. Its translation is CATSRGAVGSTDTQYF.

The chain joins TRBV3-1 (or the pseudogene TRBV3-2) to TRBJ1-1, with 7 bases aligning to TRBD1. V lost 4 bases to trimming and J lost 5 bases; unmatched junction nucleotides: 4. Germline V lookup: CDR1 LGHDT, CDR2 YNNKEL (reference sequence). CDR3 length: 13 residues. As DNA, the CDR3 is TGTGCCAGCAGCCTACGACAGGGAACTGAAGCTTTCTTT. Protein sequence: CASSLRQGTEAFF.

For this clone: Other DNA sequences in the sample encode the same CDR3. DNA of the CDR3: TGTGCCAGTAGTACAGGGTCCTCTGGAAACACCATATATTTT. Translation gives CASSTGSSGNTIYF. This chain joins TRBV19 and TRBJ1-3; D might be TRBD1 (5 bases). The V and J ends lost 4 bases and 0 bases respectively, with 7 bases between them. The CDR3 contains 14 residues. Germline assignment: CDR1 LNHDA and CDR2 SQIVND (reference sequence). Looking up the rest from reference TRBV19 and TRBJ1-3 gives the full variable domain: DGGITQSPKYLFRKEGQNVTLSCEQNLNHDAMYWYRQDPGQGLRLIYYSQIVNDFQKGDIAEGYSVSREKKESFPLTVTSAQKNPTAFYLCASSTGSSGNTIYFGEGSWLTVV.

The J gene is TRBJ2-7, the V gene TRBV6-2 or TRBV6-3; no reliable D call. The CDR3 totals 11 residues. Between the trimmed V and J ends, which lost 2 bases and 3 bases, there was a span of 2 bases. CDR1 MNHEY and CDR2 SVGEGT come from the germline V gene. CDR3 sequence (DNA): TGTGCCAGCAGTTACCGCTACGAGCAGTACTTC. Translating gives CASSYRYEQYF.